The present T cell receptor (beta chain) was sequenced within a study of CD8 T cells in ankylosing spondylitis. Overall study findings and caveats: Typical of ankylosing spondylitis blood, it appeared, was a TCR beta motif of under 10 highly homologous variants. Disease-linked clones were found to be CD8+ and relatively rare in peripheral blood.

Points on this clonotype: The antigen remains undetermined.

Making the TCR beta libraries involved quantitative 5'-RACE with molecular barcodes. Using its own MiXCR run on the 5' RACE reads, TCRdb lists one record per CDR3 protein. This table has over 450,000 distinct CDR3 sequences, roughly 13% appearing once. The CDR3 spans 14 residues. V was cut by 4 bases and J by 4 bases, with 16 bases left in between. Germline values: CDR1 SQVTM, CDR2 ANQGSEA. This TCR derives from a male donor with ankylosing spondylitis. The specimen was blood, either unsorted or a sorted T cell fraction (not recorded which). J is TRBJ1-2 and V is TRBV29-1; D remains unclear. CDR3: CSVGSGSSIYGYTF. CDR3 sequence (DNA): TGCAGCGTTGGGTCCGGATCATCGATCTATGGCTACACCTTC. Supplemented by reference TRBV29-1 and TRBJ1-2, the full variable domain reads SAVISQKPSRDICQRGTSLTIQCQVDSQVTMMFWYRQQPGQSLTLIATANQGSEATYESGFVIDKFPISRPNLTFSTLTVSNMSPEDSSIYLCSVGSGSSIYGYTFGSGTRLTVV.